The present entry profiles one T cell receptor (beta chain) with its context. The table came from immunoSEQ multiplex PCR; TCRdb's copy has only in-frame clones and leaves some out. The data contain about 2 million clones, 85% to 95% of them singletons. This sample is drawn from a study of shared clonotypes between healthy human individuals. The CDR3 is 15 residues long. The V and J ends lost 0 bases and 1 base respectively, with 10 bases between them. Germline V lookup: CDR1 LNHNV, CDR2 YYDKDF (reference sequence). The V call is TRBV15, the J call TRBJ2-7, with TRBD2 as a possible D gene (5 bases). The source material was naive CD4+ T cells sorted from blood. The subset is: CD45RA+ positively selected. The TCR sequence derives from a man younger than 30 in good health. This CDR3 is CATSREASLSYEQYF. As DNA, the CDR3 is TGTGCCACCAGCAGAGAGGCTAGCCTTTCCTACGAGCAGTACTTC.